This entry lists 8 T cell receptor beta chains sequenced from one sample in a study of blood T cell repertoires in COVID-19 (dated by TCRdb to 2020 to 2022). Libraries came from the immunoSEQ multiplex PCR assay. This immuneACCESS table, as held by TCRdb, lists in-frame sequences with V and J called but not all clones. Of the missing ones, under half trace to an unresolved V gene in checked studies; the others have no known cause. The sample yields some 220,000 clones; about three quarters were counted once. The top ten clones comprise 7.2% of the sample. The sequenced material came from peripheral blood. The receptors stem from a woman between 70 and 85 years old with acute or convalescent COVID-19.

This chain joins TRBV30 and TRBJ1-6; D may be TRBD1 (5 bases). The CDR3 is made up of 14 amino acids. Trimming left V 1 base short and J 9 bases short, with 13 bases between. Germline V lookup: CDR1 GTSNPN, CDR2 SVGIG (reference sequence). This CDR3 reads CAWSAEGMSSPLHF. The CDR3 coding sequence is TGTGCCTGGAGTGCGGAGGGGATGAGTTCACCCCTCCACTTT.

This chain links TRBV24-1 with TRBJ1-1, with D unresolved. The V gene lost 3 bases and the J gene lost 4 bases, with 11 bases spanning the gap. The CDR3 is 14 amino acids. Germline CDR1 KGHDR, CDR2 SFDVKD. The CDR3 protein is CATSDPRAGTEAFF. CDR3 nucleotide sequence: TGTGCCACCAGTGATCCCCGGGCGGGCACTGAAGCTTTCTTT.

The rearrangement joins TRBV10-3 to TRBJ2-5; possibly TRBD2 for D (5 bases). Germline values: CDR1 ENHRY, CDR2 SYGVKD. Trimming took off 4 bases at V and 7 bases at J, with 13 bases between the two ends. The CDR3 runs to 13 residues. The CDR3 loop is CAISVDGIATQYF. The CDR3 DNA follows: TGTGCCATCAGTGTGGACGGGATTGCGACCCAGTACTTC.

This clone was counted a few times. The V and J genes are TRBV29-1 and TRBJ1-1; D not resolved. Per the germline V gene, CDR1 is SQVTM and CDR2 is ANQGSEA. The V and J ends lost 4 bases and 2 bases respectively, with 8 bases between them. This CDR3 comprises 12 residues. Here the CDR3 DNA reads TGCAGCGTTGGGAGGATTAACACTGAAGCTTTCTTT. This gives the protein CSVGRINTEAFF. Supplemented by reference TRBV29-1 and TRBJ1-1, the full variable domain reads SAVISQKPSRDICQRGTSLTIQCQVDSQVTMMFWYRQQPGQSLTLIATANQGSEATYESGFVIDKFPISRPNLTFSTLTVSNMSPEDSSIYLCSVGRINTEAFFGQGTRLTVV.

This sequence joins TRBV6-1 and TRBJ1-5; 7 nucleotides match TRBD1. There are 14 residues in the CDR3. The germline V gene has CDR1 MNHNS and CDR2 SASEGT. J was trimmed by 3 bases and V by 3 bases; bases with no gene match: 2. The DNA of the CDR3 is TGTGCCAGCAGTGAGGGACAGCACAATCAGCCCCAGCATTTT. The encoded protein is CASSEGQHNQPQHF.

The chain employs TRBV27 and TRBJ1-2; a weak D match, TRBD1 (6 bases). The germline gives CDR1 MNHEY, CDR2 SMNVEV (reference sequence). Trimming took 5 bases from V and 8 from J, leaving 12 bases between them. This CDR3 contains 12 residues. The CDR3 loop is CASSPNREGYTF. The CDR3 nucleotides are TGTGCCAGCAGTCCAAACAGGGAGGGCTACACCTTC.

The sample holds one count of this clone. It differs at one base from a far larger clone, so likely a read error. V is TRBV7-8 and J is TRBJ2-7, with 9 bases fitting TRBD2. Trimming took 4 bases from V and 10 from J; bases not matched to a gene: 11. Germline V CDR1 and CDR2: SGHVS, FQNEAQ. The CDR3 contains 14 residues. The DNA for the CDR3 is TGTGCCAGCAGCTCAAGCGGGGGGTTGGATGCCCAGTACTTC. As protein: CASSSSGGLDAQYF. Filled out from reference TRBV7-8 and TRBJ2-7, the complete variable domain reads GAGVSQSPRYKVAKRGQDVALRCDPISGHVSLFWYQQALGQGPEFLTYFQNEAQLDKSGLPSDRFFAERPEGSVSTLKIQRTQQEDSAVYLCASSSSGGLDAQYFGPGTRLTVT.

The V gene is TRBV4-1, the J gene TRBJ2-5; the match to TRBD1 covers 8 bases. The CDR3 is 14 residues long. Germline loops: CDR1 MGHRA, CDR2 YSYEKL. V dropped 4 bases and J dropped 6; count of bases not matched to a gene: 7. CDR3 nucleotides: TGCGCCAGCAGCCCGTCGGACAGGGAACAGACCCAGTACTTC. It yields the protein CASSPSDREQTQYF.